This T cell receptor beta chain was captured in a study of identifying expanded T cells in peripheral blood. Study-wide points: Technical replicates showed around 1.2 changed clones; approximately 2 weeks roughly 16; four weeks 19. Variance in clone template counts between two-week samples significantly increased with total template count across all healthy donors.

With regard to this clone: No antigen is known for it.

The germline CDR1 and CDR2 sequences are SGHKS and YYEKEE (reference sequence). With 2 bases removed from V and 4 bases from J, the gap between germline ends came to 15 bases. CDR3 length: 16 residues. During the collection period, no donor immune events like infections were recorded. Profiling relied on immunoSEQ multiplex PCR, and the TCRdb table lists in-frame clones only, not all of them. Among roughly 96,000 clones, 88% were seen once, and the ten largest hold approximately 5%. The V and J genes are TRBV5-5 and TRBJ1-4; D possibly corresponds to TRBD1 (6 bases). The sequenced sample was blood. This TCR came from a person aged 18 to 70 in good health. CDR3 sequence (DNA): TGTGCCAGCAGCTTTCAGGACAGAGACCTTAATGAAAAACTGTTTTTT. This codes for CASSFQDRDLNEKLFF. The full variable domain, with the rest looked up from reference TRBV5-5 and TRBJ1-4, is DAGVTQSPTHLIKTRGQQVTLRCSPISGHKSVSWYQQVLGQGPQFIFQYYEKEERGRGNFPDRFSARQFPNYSSELNVNALLLGDSALYLCASSFQDRDLNEKLFFGSGTQLSVL.